The clone carrying this T cell receptor (beta chain) was counted a single time. Antigen unknown. Germline loops: CDR1 SGHNT, CDR2 YENEEA. The V gene lost 7 bases and the J gene lost 3 bases, with 19 bases spanning the gap. This CDR3 has 16 amino acids. This specimen comes from a study of OX40 agonist ivuxolimab in advanced cancers. Study background: Hepatocellular carcinoma, melanoma, renal cell or head and neck cancer occurred in dose-escalation patients. Prior therapy, whether anti-PD-1, anti-PD-L1 or anti-CTLA-4, was allowed, and roughly 41% had some. Regarding the study as a whole: Within 6 weeks, CD4+ and CD8+ blood T cells expanded clonally at 0.1 to 3.0 mg/kg.

The sampling schedule covered blood at baseline, cycle 4 day 1, and cycle 7 day 1. Sequencing was performed with immunoSEQ multiplex PCR; in TCRdb, only in-frame clones are kept and a portion is missing. Found here are approximately 74,000 clones, around 90% of them singletons; the top ten hold more than 1.5%. The sequence was collected from an adult with an advanced solid tumor such as melanoma, head and neck, liver or kidney cancer. The sequencing used CD4+ or CD8+ T cells sorted from blood, collected in a trial of the OX40 agonist ivuxolimab. The chain recombines TRBV11-3 with TRBJ1-3; TRBD1 might be the D (6 bases). The CDR3 sequence: CASIEKGGGSGNTIYF. The CDR3 nucleotides read TGTGCCAGCATCGAGAAAGGAGGGGGAAGTGGAAACACCATATATTTT.